The 27 T cell receptor beta chains below come from one sample, sequenced in a study of blood T cell repertoires in COVID-19. TCRdb's table, derived via immunoSEQ multiplex PCR, lists solely in-frame clones and lacks some. The sample includes 250,000 to 350,000 clones, less than 85% of them seen just once. The sequenced material came from PBMCs or T cells enriched from blood (not recorded which). The receptors shown here come from a woman between 50 and 59 years old who had recovered from COVID-19.

V usage is TRBV14 and J usage is TRBJ1-1, with a tentative D call TRBD1 (5 bases). The CDR3 length is 13 residues. Trimming pared 0 bases from V and 6 bases from J, leaving 8 bases between. The germline gives CDR1 SGHDN, CDR2 FVKESK. The CDR3 protein is CASSQDRGSEAFF. CDR3 DNA sequence: TGTGCCAGCAGCCAAGATCGGGGGTCTGAAGCTTTCTTT.

V gene TRBV6-5 combines with J gene TRBJ1-2, with D possibly matching TRBD1 (6 bases). CDR1 is MNHEY, CDR2 SVGAGI, per germline. Trimming pared 10 bases from V and 8 bases from J, leaving 20 bases between. This CDR3 region has 13 residues. CDR3 DNA: TGTGCCACCGACAGGAATCTCGATCAGGGCTACACCTTC. Translation: CATDRNLDQGYTF.

The rearrangement joins TRBV28 to TRBJ1-2; TRBD1 is a possible D gene (6 bases). CDR3 length: 13 amino acids. Trimming took 4 bases from V and 8 from J, leaving 14 bases between them. Per the germline V gene, CDR1 is MDHEN and CDR2 is SYDVKM. The CDR3 nucleotides are TGTGCCAGCAGTTCGAACAGGGAACCAGGCTACACCTTC. It codes for CASSSNREPGYTF.

This chain links TRBV5-4 with TRBJ2-1; D may be TRBD2 (6 bases). The CDR3 has 15 amino acids. Germline CDR1 reads SGHNT; CDR2 reads YYREEE (reference sequence). Deletions cut 2 bases from V and 0 bases from J, with 9 bases between. The chain's CDR3 is CASSFDGSSYNEQFF. The CDR3 DNA sequence: TGTGCCAGCAGCTTCGACGGGAGCTCCTACAATGAGCAGTTCTTC. Full variable domain (outside the CDR3, taken from reference TRBV5-4 and TRBJ2-1): ETGVTQSPTHLIKTRGQQVTLRCSSQSGHNTVSWYQQALGQGPQFIFQYYREEENGRGNFPPRFSGLQFPNYSSELNVNALELDDSALYLCASSFDGSSYNEQFFGPGTRLTVL.

The rearrangement uses TRBV5-1 and TRBJ1-3; D may be TRBD1 (5 bases). The V and J ends lost 0 bases and 0 bases respectively, with 10 bases between them. The CDR3 runs 16 residues. Per the germline V gene, CDR1 is SGHRS and CDR2 is YFSETQ. CDR3: CASSLVGGSSGNTIYF. The CDR3, as DNA: TGCGCCAGCAGCTTGGTGGGGGGAAGCTCTGGAAACACCATATATTTT.

The chain carries TRBV18 and TRBJ1-2; D is unresolved. CDR1 is KGHSH and CDR2 is LQKENI in the germline V gene. CDR3 length: 15 amino acids. V lost 0 bases to trimming and J lost 6 bases, with 14 bases between them. The CDR3 DNA follows: TGTGCCAGCTCACCACCCCCCCGACGGGAACATGGCTACACCTTC. Protein sequence: CASSPPPRREHGYTF.

The gene calls are TRBV10-3 and TRBJ2-7; no clear D. Germline V CDR1 and CDR2: ENHRY, SYGVKD. V was trimmed by 7 bases and J by 1 base, leaving 11 bases between them. This CDR3 is built from 13 residues. In DNA, the CDR3 is TGTGCCATCAAGCCCCGGTCTTCCTACGAGCAGTACTTC. Residues: CAIKPRSSYEQYF.

This chain links TRBV24-1 with TRBJ2-1; 9 nucleotides match TRBD1. After removal of 2 bases from V and 1 base from J, the junction contained 8 bases not matched to a gene. The CDR3 is 18 residues long. The germline gives CDR1 KGHDR, CDR2 SFDVKD. The CDR3 bases are TGTGCCACCAGTGATTCCCCGGGACAGGGAAAGTCCTACAATGAGCAGTTCTTC. Translation: CATSDSPGQGKSYNEQFF.

The CDR3 reads CASSTGQARQGYGYTF. The DNA for the CDR3 is TGTGCCAGTAGTACCGGACAGGCCCGGCAAGGATATGGCTACACCTTC. The chain links TRBV19 to TRBJ1-2, with TRBD1 matching over 7 bases. This CDR3 comprises 16 residues. Trimming cost V 4 bases and J 5 bases; bases outside gene matches: 13. Germline loops: CDR1 LNHDA, CDR2 SQIVND (reference sequence).

This chain joins TRBV18 and TRBJ2-5; TRBD1 aligns across 9 bases. Germline CDR1 and CDR2: KGHSH and LQKENI. The trim removed 0 bases at V and 0 bases at J, leaving 14 bases unmatched. The CDR3 is made up of 20 amino acids. The CDR3 spells CASSPPVGDRAPLDQETQYF. The CDR3 DNA sequence: TGTGCCAGCTCACCACCGGTTGGGGACAGGGCACCTCTTGACCAAGAGACCCAGTACTTC.

This chain joins TRBV28 and TRBJ1-6; a weak D match, TRBD1 (6 bases). The germline V gene encodes CDR1 MDHEN and CDR2 SYDVKM. V was cut by 5 bases and J by 6 bases, with 14 bases left in between. CDR3 length equals 15 residues. The CDR3 loop reads CASSKQGLSNSPLHF. The CDR3 DNA follows: TGTGCCAGCAGTAAACAGGGTCTCAGTAATTCACCCCTCCACTTT. Filled out from reference TRBV28 and TRBJ1-6, the complete variable domain reads DVKVTQSSRYLVKRTGEKVFLECVQDMDHENMFWYRQDPGLGLRLIYFSYDVKMKEKGDIPEGYSVSREKKERFSLILESASTNQTSMYLCASSKQGLSNSPLHFGNGTRLTVT.

This clone showed up just once. The rearrangement joins TRBV12-5 to TRBJ2-3; D is perhaps TRBD2 (5 bases). The germline CDR1 and CDR2 sequences are LGHNT and FRNRAP. The CDR3 is 13 amino acids. V was cut by 6 bases and J by 0 bases, with 7 bases left in between. This CDR3 is CASGRGSTDTQYF. The CDR3 bases are TGTGCTAGTGGCCGCGGGAGCACAGATACGCAGTATTTT.

This chain links TRBV2 with TRBJ2-1, with 8 bases identical to TRBD2. Germline CDR1 reads SNHLY; CDR2 reads FYNNEI. V trimming: 5 bases; J trimming: 4 bases; junction bases outside the gene matches: 7. The CDR3 is 15 residues long. The CDR3 protein is CASSISGGSYNEQFF. The CDR3 DNA follows: TGTGCCAGCAGTATAAGCGGGGGCTCTTACAATGAGCAGTTCTTC.

V is TRBV7-2 and J is TRBJ2-1, with 15 bases that match TRBD2. The CDR3 has 17 amino acids. Unmatched junction bases numbered 9, after V lost 6 bases and J lost 6 bases. The germline CDR1 and CDR2 sequences are SGHTA and FQGNSA. The CDR3 reads CASSHPGLAGGANEQFF. The CDR3 coding sequence is TGTGCCAGCAGTCATCCCGGACTAGCGGGAGGGGCCAATGAGCAGTTCTTC.

The chain is built from TRBV5-1 and TRBJ2-2; TRBD2 is a possible D gene (6 bases). This CDR3 is built from 14 residues. With 1 base removed from V and 5 bases from J, the gap between germline ends came to 9 bases. Germline V gene sequence: CDR1 SGHRS, CDR2 YFSETQ. The CDR3 is CASSLTGETGELFF. CDR3 coding DNA: TGCGCCAGCAGCTTGACGGGGGAAACCGGGGAGCTGTTTTTT.

The chain recombines TRBV5-4 with TRBJ1-2, with 7 bases identical to TRBD1. Trimming at V came to 3 bases and at J to 4 bases, leaving 6 bases not matched to a gene. The CDR3 length is 14 residues. Per the germline V gene, CDR1 is SGHNT and CDR2 is YYREEE (reference sequence). CDR3 in DNA: TGTGCCAGCAGCTACCCCGACAGGGCCTATGGCTACACCTTC. As protein: CASSYPDRAYGYTF.

CDR3 sequence: CASSLGGQGAEAFF. The CDR3 bases are TGTGCCAGCAGTTTAGGGGGACAGGGGGCTGAAGCTTTCTTT. The V gene is TRBV28, the J gene TRBJ1-1; 11 bases are shared with TRBD1. Germline V gene sequence: CDR1 MDHEN, CDR2 SYDVKM. With 2 bases clipped from V and 6 bases from J, the junction kept 2 bases outside the gene matches. There are 14 residues in the CDR3.

This clone was recorded once. The V gene is TRBV6-2 or TRBV6-3, the J gene TRBJ2-1; 11 nucleotides agree with TRBD2. V shed 6 bases, J shed 0 bases, and the junction held 16 bases outside the gene matches. CDR1 is MNHEY and CDR2 is SVGEGT in the germline V gene. The CDR3 sequence is 20 residues long. The CDR3 loop is CASSTTRGLAGGRSYNEQFF. CDR3 nucleotide sequence: TGTGCCAGCAGCACTACCCGGGGGCTAGCGGGAGGCCGCTCCTACAATGAGCAGTTCTTC.

This clone was seen only a few times. V is TRBV2 and J is TRBJ1-2, with TRBD1 matching 7 bases. The V segment lost 6 bases and the J segment 7 bases; nucleotides outside the gene matches: 11. The germline CDR1 and CDR2 sequences are SNHLY and FYNNEI. The CDR3 covers 14 residues. The chain's CDR3 is CASRAQGGASGYTF. The CDR3 DNA reads TGTGCCAGCAGGGCCCAGGGGGGCGCGAGTGGCTACACCTTC.

The rearrangement links TRBV19 to TRBJ1-2; a possible D gene is TRBD1 (5 bases). CDR1 is LNHDA, CDR2 SQIVND, per germline (reference sequence). Trimming removed 3 bases from V and 5 bases from J, with 16 bases in between. CDR3 length: 15 residues. Here the CDR3 DNA reads TGTGCCAGTAGTATCGGACACCCGGGAGGGTATGGCTACACCTTC. This translates into CASSIGHPGGYGYTF.

The J gene is TRBJ1-5, the V gene TRBV12-3 or TRBV12-4; D might be TRBD1 (5 bases). The CDR3 length is 13 residues. Trimming took off 6 bases at V and 4 bases at J, with 10 bases between the two ends. The CDR3 DNA reads as TGTGCCAGCAGCTCGACAGAAAATCAGCCCCAGCATTTT. Protein product: CASSSTENQPQHF.

The genes are TRBV19 and TRBJ1-4, with 11 bases lining up with TRBD1. Germline-derived CDR1 and CDR2 are LNHDA and SQIVND (reference sequence). CDR3 length: 15 amino acids. V dropped 6 bases and J dropped 5; count of bases not matched to a gene: 5. The DNA of the CDR3 is TGTGCCAGTAGGACCCGGACAGGGGGCAATGAAAAACTGTTTTTT. Amino acid sequence: CASRTRTGGNEKLFF. The whole variable domain, remainder taken from reference TRBV19 and TRBJ1-4, is DGGITQSPKYLFRKEGQNVTLSCEQNLNHDAMYWYRQDPGQGLRLIYYSQIVNDFQKGDIAEGYSVSREKKESFPLTVTSAQKNPTAFYLCASRTRTGGNEKLFFGSGTQLSVL.

The V call is TRBV29-1, the J call TRBJ1-2; 10 positions agree with TRBD1. V was clipped by 6 bases and J by 4 bases; unmatched bases: 11. This CDR3 spans 15 amino acids. Germline assignment: CDR1 SQVTM and CDR2 ANQGSEA. The CDR3 sequence is CSVRGTGEFFYGYTF. CDR3 sequence (DNA): TGCAGCGTGAGGGGGACAGGGGAATTTTTCTATGGCTACACCTTC.

As to this clone: Other DNA sequences in this specimen translate into the identical CDR3. The chain has TRBV7-2 and TRBJ2-7; D is undetermined. Per the germline V gene, CDR1 is SGHTA and CDR2 is FQGNSA. There are 11 residues in the CDR3. The ends were cut back, 2 bases at V and 7 bases at J, with 6 bases in the middle. The CDR3 nucleotides are TGTGCCAGCAGCTTACTCCGGGAGCAGTACTTC. It specifies CASSLLREQYF.

As DNA, the CDR3 is TGTGCCAGCAGATCCGGTGTTGAAGCTTTCTTT. Translating gives CASRSGVEAFF. The chain carries TRBV12-3 or TRBV12-4 and TRBJ1-1; D uncertain. The CDR3 totals 11 residues. Trimming pared 6 bases from V and 7 bases from J, leaving 9 bases between.

The chain joins TRBV2 to TRBJ1-1; the match to TRBD1 covers 9 bases. The J segment lost 4 bases and the V segment lost 6 bases, leaving 3 bases of the junction unmatched. There are 13 residues in the CDR3. Per germline, CDR1 SNHLY and CDR2 FYNNEI. Written as DNA, the CDR3 is TGTGCCAGCAGGGGACAGGGCCCCACTGAAGCTTTCTTT. Translating it yields CASRGQGPTEAFF.

The genes are TRBV12-3 or TRBV12-4 and TRBJ1-5; no firm D call. This CDR3 region has 12 residues. Trimming took off 6 bases at V and 1 base at J, with 4 bases between the two ends. The CDR3 bases are TGTGCCAGCAGCGGGAGCAATCAGCCCCAGCATTTT. This codes for CASSGSNQPQHF.